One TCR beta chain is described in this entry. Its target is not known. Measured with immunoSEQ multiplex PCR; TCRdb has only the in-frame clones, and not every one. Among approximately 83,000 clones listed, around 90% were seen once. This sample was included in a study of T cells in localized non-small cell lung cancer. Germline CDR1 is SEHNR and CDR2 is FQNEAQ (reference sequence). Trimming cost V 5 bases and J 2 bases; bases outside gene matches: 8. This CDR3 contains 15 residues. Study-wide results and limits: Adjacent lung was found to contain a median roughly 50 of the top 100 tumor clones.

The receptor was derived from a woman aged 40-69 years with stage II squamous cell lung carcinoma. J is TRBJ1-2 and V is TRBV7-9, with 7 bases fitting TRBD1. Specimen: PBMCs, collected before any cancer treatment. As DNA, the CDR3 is TGTGCCAGCAGCCCCTCGAGACAGGGCAACTATGGCTACACCTTC. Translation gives CASSPSRQGNYGYTF.